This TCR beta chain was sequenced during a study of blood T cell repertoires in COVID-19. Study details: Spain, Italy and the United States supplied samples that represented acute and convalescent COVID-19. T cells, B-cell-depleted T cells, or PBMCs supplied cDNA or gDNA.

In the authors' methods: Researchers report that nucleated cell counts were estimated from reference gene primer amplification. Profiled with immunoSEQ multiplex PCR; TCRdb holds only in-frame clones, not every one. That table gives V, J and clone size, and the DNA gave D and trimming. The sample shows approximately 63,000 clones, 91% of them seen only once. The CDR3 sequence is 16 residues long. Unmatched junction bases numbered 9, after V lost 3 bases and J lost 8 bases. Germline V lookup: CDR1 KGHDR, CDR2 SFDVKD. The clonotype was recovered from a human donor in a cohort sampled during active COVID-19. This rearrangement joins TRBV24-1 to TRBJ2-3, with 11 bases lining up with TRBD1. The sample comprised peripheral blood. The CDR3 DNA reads TGTGCCACCAGTGATGCCGGGACAGGGGGACGAGGTACGCAGTATTTT. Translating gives CATSDAGTGGRGTQYF.